The 8 T cell receptor beta chains in this list originate from one sample, sequenced in a study of OX40 agonist ivuxolimab in advanced cancers. Clones were read by immunoSEQ multiplex PCR, and TCRdb kept only the in-frame ones, dropping some. The sample holds about 44,000 clones; about 90% are singletons and the top ten take 47%. The source was CD4+ or CD8+ T cells sorted from blood, collected in a trial of the OX40 agonist ivuxolimab. The receptor set was obtained from an adult with an advanced solid tumor such as melanoma, head and neck, liver or kidney cancer.

The rearrangement links TRBV7-6 to TRBJ2-5; a possible D gene is TRBD1 (6 bases). The CDR3 length is 17 residues. V was clipped by 5 bases and J by 0 bases, with 19 bases between them. The V gene's germline CDR1 is SGHVS and CDR2 FNYEAQ. DNA for the CDR3: TGTGCCAGCAGCCCCCCCTCTGGGACAATGTACCAAGAGACCCAGTACTTC. Protein sequence: CASSPPSGTMYQETQYF.

The chain recombines TRBV30 with TRBJ2-7; a weak D match, TRBD2 (6 bases). This CDR3 has 13 amino acids. Germline CDR1 is GTSNPN and CDR2 is SVGIG (reference sequence). V lost 0 bases, J lost 6 bases, and 12 bases lay in between. The DNA of the CDR3 is TGTGCCTGGAGTGTTGGCCAGGGACTCGAGCAGTACTTC. Translating gives CAWSVGQGLEQYF.

The chain uses TRBV7-2 and TRBJ1-2; a possible D gene is TRBD1 (5 bases). This CDR3 contains 14 residues. V was pared by 1 base and J by 8 bases, with 14 bases between. Germline CDR1 and CDR2: SGHTA and FQGNSA. The CDR3: CASSLEGRARGYTF. CDR3 in DNA: TGTGCCAGCAGCTTAGAGGGGCGGGCACGCGGCTACACCTTC. Using reference TRBV7-2 and TRBJ1-2 for the parts outside the CDR3, the full variable domain is GAGVSQSPSNKVTEKGKDVELRCDPISGHTALYWYRQSLGQGLEFLIYFQGNSAPDKSGLPSDRFSAERTGGSVSTLTIQRTQQEDSAVYLCASSLEGRARGYTFGSGTRLTVV.

V and J are TRBV9 and TRBJ1-2, with D perhaps TRBD1 (6 bases). From germline, CDR1 is SGDLS and CDR2 YYNGEE. V was shortened by 0 bases and J by 5 bases, with 11 bases between the two germline ends. The CDR3 contains 14 residues. Here the CDR3 reads CASSVGLGAYGYTF. CDR3 DNA: TGTGCCAGCAGCGTAGGCCTGGGGGCGTATGGCTACACCTTC.

The V call is TRBV4-3, the J call TRBJ1-6; D is uncertain. The V end lost 1 base, the J end lost 5 bases, and 9 bases lay between the germline ends. Germline V CDR1 and CDR2: LGHNA, YSLEER. The CDR3 totals 15 residues. As DNA, the CDR3 is TGCGCCAGCAGCCAAGGTTGGGGAGATAATTCACCCCTCCACTTT. As protein: CASSQGWGDNSPLHF.

The V gene is TRBV9, the J gene TRBJ2-7; 8 nucleotides agree with TRBD2. V was clipped by 0 bases and J by 6 bases; unmatched bases: 5. The CDR3 is made up of 14 amino acids. Per germline, CDR1 SGDLS and CDR2 YYNGEE. CDR3: CASSVGSGGFEQYF. The CDR3 nucleotides read TGTGCCAGCAGCGTAGGAAGCGGGGGTTTCGAGCAGTACTTC.

The CDR3 spells CASSPRDTSSYNEQFF. The CDR3 DNA reads TGTGCCAGCAGCCCCCGGGACACCAGCTCCTACAATGAGCAGTTCTTC. The chain recombines TRBV7-9 with TRBJ2-1, with D maybe TRBD1 (6 bases). The CDR3 is 16 residues long. Germline-derived CDR1 and CDR2 are SEHNR and FQNEAQ (reference sequence). Trimming stripped 5 bases from V and 0 bases from J, with 14 bases between.

The J gene is TRBJ2-3, the V gene TRBV30; TRBD2 might be the D (6 bases). The CDR3 is 13 residues long. V dropped 0 bases and J dropped 6 bases, with 10 bases sitting between them. CDR1 and CDR2 (germline): GTSNPN, SVGIG (reference sequence). This CDR3 reads CAWSVLASDTQYF. The CDR3 DNA reads TGTGCCTGGAGTGTACTAGCCTCGGATACGCAGTATTTT.